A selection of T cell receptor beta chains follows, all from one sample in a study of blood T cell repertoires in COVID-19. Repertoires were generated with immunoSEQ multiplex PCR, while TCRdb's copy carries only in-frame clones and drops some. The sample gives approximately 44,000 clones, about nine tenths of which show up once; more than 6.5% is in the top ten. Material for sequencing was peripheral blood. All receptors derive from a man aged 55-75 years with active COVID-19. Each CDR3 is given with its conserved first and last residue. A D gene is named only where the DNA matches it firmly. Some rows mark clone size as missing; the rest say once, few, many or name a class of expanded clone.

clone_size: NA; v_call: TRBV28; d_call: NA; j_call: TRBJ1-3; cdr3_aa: CASGLSGNTIYF; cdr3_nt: TGTGCCAGCGGCTTATCTGGAAACACCATATATTTT
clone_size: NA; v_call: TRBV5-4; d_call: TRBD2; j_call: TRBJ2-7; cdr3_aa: CASSSGKREGNEQYF; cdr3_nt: TGTGCCAGCAGCTCGGGGAAGCGGGAGGGCAACGAGCAGTACTTC
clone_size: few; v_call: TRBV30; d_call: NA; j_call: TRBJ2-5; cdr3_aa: CAWSVTKETQYF; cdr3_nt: TGTGCCTGGAGTGTTACAAAAGAGACCCAGTACTTC
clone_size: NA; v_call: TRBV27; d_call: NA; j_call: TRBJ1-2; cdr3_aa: CASRPGNANYGYTF; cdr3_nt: TGTGCCAGCAGACCGGGAAACGCTAACTATGGCTACACCTTC
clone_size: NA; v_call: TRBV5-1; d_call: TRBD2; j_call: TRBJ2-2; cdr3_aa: CASSEAGNTGELFF; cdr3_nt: TGCGCCAGCAGCGAAGCGGGAAACACCGGGGAGCTGTTTTTT
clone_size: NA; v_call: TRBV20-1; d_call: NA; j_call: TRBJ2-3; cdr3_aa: CSAVRDTQYF; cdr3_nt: TGCAGTGCTGTGAGGGATACGCAGTATTTT
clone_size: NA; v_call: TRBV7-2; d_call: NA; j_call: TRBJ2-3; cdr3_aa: CASSLAPLGGGADTQYF; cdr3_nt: TGTGCCAGCAGCTTAGCTCCCCTGGGGGGGGGCGCAGATACGCAGTATTTT
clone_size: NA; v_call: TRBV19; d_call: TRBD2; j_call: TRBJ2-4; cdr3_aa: CASSIPSLAGGAKNIQYF; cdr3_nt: TGTGCCAGTAGTATCCCCTCTCTAGCGGGGGGAGCCAAAAACATTCAGTACTTC
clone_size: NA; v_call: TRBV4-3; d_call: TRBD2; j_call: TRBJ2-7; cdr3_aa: CASSHRSTSETPYEQYF; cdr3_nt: TGCGCCAGCAGCCACCGTTCGACTAGCGAGACACCGTACGAGCAGTACTTC
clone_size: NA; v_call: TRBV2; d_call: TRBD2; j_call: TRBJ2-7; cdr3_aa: CASSAPLAGVEQYF; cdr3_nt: TGTGCCAGCAGTGCACCGCTAGCGGGAGTAGAGCAGTACTTC
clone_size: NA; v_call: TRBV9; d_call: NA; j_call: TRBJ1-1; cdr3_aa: CASSVLQGNTEAFF; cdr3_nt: TGTGCCAGCAGCGTTCTACAGGGGAACACTGAAGCTTTCTTT
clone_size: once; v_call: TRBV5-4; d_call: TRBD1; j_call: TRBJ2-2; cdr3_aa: CASSLQGTGELFF; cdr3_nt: TGTGCCAGCAGCTTACAGGGGACCGGGGAGCTGTTTTTT
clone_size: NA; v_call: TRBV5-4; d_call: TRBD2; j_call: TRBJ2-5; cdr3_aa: CASSPRTSGVGETQYF; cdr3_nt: TGTGCCAGCAGCCCTCGGACTAGCGGAGTGGGCGAGACCCAGTACTTC
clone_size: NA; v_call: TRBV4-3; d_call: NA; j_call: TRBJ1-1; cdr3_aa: CASSQDWGEAFF; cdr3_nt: TGCGCCAGCAGCCAAGATTGGGGGGAGGCTTTCTTT
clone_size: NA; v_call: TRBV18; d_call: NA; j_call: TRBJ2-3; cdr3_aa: CASSPRTDTQYF; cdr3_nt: TGTGCCAGCTCACCTCGGACAGATACGCAGTATTTT
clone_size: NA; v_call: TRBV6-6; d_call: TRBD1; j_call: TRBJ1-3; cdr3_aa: CASSFRGGDGNTIYF; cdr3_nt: TGTGCCAGCAGTTTCAGAGGGGGCGATGGAAACACCATATATTTT
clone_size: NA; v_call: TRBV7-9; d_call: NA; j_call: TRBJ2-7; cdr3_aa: CASSLGQVSYEQYF; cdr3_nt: TGTGCCAGCAGCTTAGGGCAGGTCTCCTACGAGCAGTACTTC
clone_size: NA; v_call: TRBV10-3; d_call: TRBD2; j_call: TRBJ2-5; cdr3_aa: CAIRAAGGRGQETQYF; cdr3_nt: TGTGCCATCAGGGCAGCGGGAGGTCGGGGCCAAGAGACCCAGTACTTC
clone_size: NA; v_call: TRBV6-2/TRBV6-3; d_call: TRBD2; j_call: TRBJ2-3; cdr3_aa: CASSPRLAGSPGAQYF; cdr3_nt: TGTGCCAGCAGTCCCCGACTAGCGGGTTCCCCCGGAGCGCAGTATTTT
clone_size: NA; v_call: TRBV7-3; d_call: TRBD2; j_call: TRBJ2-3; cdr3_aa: CASSLEGLAGGVSEEDTQYF; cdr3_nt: TGTGCCAGCAGCTTAGAGGGACTAGCGGGAGGGGTGAGCGAGGAAGATACGCAGTATTTT
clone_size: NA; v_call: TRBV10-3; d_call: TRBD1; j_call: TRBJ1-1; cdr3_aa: CAIRGQGTEAFF; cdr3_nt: TGTGCCATCAGGGGACAGGGGACTGAAGCTTTCTTT
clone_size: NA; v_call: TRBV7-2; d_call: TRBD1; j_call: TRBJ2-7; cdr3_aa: CASSFGYRGEQYF; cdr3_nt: TGTGCCAGCAGCTTCGGTTACAGGGGGGAGCAGTACTTC
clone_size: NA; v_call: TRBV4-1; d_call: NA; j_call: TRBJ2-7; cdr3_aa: CASSLGDFYEQYF; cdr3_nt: TGCGCCAGCAGCCTTGGGGACTTCTACGAGCAGTACTTC
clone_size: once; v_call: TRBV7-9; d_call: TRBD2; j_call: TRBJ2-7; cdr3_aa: CASRLTSGGHEQYF; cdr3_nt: TGTGCCAGCAGACTGACTAGCGGGGGCCACGAGCAGTACTTC
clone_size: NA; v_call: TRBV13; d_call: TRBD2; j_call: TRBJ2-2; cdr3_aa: CASSFRLADGELFF; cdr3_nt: TGTGCCAGCAGCTTTAGGCTAGCGGACGGGGAGCTGTTTTTT
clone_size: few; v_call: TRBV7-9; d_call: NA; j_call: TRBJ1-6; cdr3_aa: CASSLGQVLNSPLHF; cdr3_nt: TGTGCCAGCAGCTTAGGTCAGGTCCTAAATTCACCCCTCCACTTT
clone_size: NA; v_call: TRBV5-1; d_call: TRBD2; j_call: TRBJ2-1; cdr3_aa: CASSEQGLDFYNEQFF; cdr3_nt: TGCGCCAGCAGCGAGCAAGGACTAGACTTCTACAATGAGCAGTTCTTC
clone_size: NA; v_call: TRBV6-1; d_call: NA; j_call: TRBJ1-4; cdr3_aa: CASSEPHIPEKLFF; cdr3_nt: TGTGCCAGCAGTGAACCCCACATACCTGAAAAACTGTTTTTT
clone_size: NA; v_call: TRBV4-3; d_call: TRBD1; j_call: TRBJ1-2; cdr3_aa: CASSQDPGQNLPIYGYTF; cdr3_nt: TGCGCCAGCAGCCAAGATCCGGGACAGAACTTACCAATCTATGGCTACACCTTC
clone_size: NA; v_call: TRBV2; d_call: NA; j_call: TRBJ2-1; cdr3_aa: CASYRDINGEQFF; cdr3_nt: TGTGCCAGCTACCGGGACATTAATGGTGAGCAGTTCTTC
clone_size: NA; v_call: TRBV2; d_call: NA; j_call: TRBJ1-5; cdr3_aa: CASSGQLLQPQHF; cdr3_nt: TGTGCCAGCAGTGGACAGCTTTTACAGCCCCAGCATTTT
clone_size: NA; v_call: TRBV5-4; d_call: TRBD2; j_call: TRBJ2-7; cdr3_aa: CASSLLAGGYYEQYF; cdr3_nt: TGTGCCAGCAGCTTACTAGCGGGAGGGTACTACGAGCAGTACTTC
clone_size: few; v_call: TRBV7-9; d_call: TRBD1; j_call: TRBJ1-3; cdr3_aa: CASSYGQGSGNTIYF; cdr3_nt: TGTGCCAGCAGCTACGGACAGGGGAGTGGAAACACCATATATTTT
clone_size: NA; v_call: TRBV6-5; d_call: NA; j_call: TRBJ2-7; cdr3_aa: CASRETSSREQYF; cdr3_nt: TGTGCCAGCAGGGAGACTTCTTCGCGAGAGCAGTACTTC
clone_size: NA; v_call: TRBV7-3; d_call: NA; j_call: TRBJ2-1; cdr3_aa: CASSLGGTVNEQFF; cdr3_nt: TGTGCCAGCAGCTTAGGAGGGACTGTAAATGAGCAGTTCTTC
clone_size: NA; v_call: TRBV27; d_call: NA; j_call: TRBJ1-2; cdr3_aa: CASSQISNYGYTF; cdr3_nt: TGTGCCAGCAGCCAAATTTCTAACTATGGCTACACCTTC
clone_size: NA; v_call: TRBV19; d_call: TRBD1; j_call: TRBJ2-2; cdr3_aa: CASRPGTGGSAGELFF; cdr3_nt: TGTGCCAGTAGGCCCGGGACAGGGGGTTCGGCCGGGGAGCTGTTTTTT
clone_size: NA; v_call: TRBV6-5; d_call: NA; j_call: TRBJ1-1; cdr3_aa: CASSSPTRGGGTEAFF; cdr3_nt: TGTGCCAGCAGTTCGCCGACAAGGGGAGGAGGGACTGAAGCTTTCTTT
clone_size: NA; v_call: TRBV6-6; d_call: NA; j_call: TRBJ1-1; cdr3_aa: CASSPRGEAEAFF; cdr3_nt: TGTGCCAGCAGCCCTCGGGGGGAGGCTGAAGCTTTCTTT
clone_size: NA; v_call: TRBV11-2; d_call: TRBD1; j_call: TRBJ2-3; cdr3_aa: CASRNRRTGGPDTQYF; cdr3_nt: TGTGCCAGCAGGAACCGCCGGACAGGGGGCCCAGATACGCAGTATTTT
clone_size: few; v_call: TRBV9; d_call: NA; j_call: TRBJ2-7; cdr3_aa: CASSVVRGSEQYF; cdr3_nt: TGTGCCAGCAGCGTAGTAAGGGGTTCCGAGCAGTACTTC
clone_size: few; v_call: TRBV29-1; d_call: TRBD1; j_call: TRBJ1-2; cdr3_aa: CSVEMGTGGGYTF; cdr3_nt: TGCAGCGTTGAAATGGGGACAGGGGGAGGCTACACCTTC
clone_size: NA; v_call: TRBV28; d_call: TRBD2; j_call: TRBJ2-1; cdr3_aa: CASGRAFSDNNEQFF; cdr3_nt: TGTGCTAGCGGGAGGGCCTTCAGTGATAACAATGAGCAGTTCTTC
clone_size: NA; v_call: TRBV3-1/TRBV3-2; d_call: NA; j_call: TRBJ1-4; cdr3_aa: CASSPGGGREKLFF; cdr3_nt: TGTGCCAGCAGCCCCGGGGGTGGGAGAGAAAAACTGTTTTTT
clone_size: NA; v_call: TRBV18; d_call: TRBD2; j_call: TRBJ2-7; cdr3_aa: CASSQAGAYEQYF; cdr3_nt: TGTGCCAGCTCACAAGCGGGAGCTTACGAGCAGTACTTC
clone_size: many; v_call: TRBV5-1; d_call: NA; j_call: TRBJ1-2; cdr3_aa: CASTPGGYGYTF; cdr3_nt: TGCGCCAGCACCCCCGGAGGGTATGGCTACACCTTC
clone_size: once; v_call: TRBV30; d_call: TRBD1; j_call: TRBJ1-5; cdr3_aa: CAWSVSTGGYSNQPQHF; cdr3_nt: TGTGCCTGGAGTGTATCGACAGGGGGTTATAGCAATCAGCCCCAGCATTTT
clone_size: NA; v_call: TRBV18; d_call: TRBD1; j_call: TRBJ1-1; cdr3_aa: CASSPPSKGASAFF; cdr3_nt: TGTGCCAGCTCACCCCCAAGTAAGGGGGCAAGTGCTTTCTTT
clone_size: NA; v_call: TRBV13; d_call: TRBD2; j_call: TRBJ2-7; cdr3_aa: CASSLGAGVGYEQYF; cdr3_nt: TGTGCCAGCAGCTTAGGCGCGGGAGTTGGCTACGAGCAGTACTTC
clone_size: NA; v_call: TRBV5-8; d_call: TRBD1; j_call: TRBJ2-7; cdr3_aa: CASTSGTGGEQYF; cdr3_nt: TGTGCCAGCACCTCCGGGACAGGCGGCGAGCAGTACTTC
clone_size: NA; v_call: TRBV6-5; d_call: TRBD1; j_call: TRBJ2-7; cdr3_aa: CASGKRTGMPYEQYF; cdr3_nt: TGTGCCAGCGGAAAGAGGACAGGGATGCCCTACGAGCAGTACTTC
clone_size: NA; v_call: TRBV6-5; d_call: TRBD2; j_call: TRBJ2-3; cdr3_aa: CASSGKRERTDTQYF; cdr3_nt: TGTGCCAGCAGCGGAAAGCGGGAGAGGACAGATACGCAGTATTTT
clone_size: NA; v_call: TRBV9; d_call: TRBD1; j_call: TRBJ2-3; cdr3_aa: CASSAQGEGTDTQYF; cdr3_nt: TGTGCCAGCAGCGCACAGGGGGAAGGGACAGATACGCAGTATTTT
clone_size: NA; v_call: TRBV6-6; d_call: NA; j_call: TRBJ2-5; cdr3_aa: CASSRVAQGPQETQYF; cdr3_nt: TGTGCCAGCAGTCGAGTGGCCCAGGGGCCGCAAGAGACCCAGTACTTC
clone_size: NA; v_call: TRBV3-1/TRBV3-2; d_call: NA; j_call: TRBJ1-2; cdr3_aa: CASSQAGGSGYTF; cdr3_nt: TGTGCCAGCAGCCAAGCAGGAGGGTCCGGCTACACCTTC